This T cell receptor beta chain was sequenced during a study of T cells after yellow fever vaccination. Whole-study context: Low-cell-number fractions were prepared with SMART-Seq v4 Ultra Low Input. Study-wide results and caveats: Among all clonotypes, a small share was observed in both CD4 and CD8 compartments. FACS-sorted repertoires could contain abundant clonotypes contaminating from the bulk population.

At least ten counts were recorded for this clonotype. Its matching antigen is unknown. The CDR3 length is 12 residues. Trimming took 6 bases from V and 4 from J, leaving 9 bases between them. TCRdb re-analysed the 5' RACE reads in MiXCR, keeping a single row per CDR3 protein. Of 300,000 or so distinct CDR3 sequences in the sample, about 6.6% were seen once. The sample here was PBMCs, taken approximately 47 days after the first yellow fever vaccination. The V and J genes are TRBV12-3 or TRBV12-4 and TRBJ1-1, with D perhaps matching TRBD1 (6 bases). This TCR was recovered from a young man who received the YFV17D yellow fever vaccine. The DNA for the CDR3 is TGTGCCAGCAGACAGGGTATCACTGAAGCTTTCTTT. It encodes CASRQGITEAFF.